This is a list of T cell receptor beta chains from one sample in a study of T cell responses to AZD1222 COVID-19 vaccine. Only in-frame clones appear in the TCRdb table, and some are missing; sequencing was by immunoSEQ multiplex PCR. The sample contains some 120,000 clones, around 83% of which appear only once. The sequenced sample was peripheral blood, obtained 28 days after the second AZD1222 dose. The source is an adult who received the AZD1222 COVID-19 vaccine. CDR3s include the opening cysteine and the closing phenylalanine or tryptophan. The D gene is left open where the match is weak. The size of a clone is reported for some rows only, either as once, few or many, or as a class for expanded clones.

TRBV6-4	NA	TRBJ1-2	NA	CASRETGSYGYTF	TGTGCCAGCAGAGAGACAGGTAGCTATGGCTACACCTTC
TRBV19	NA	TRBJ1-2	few	CASSIRGYGYTF	TGTGCCAGTAGTATCCGAGGATATGGCTACACCTTC
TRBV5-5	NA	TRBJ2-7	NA	CASSPQDLNGGEQYF	TGTGCCAGCAGCCCCCAGGACCTTAACGGAGGGGAGCAGTACTTC
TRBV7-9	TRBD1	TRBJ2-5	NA	CASSIGTGGETQYF	TGTGCCAGCAGCATCGGGACAGGAGGAGAGACCCAGTACTTC
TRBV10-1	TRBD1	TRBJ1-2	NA	CASIGRGTGDYGYTF	TGCGCCAGCATTGGCAGAGGGACAGGGGACTATGGCTACACCTTC
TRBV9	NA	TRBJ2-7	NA	CASSVGGGSAYEQYF	TGTGCCAGCAGCGTTGGGGGCGGATCTGCCTACGAGCAGTACTTC
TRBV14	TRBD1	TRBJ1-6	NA	CASSQEGGGARSPLHF	TGTGCCAGCAGCCAAGAGGGAGGGGGCGCTCGGTCACCCCTCCACTTT
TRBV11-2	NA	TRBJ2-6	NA	CASSLDQASLLSGANVLTF	TGTGCCAGCAGCCTCGATCAGGCCAGCCTCCTCTCTGGGGCCAACGTCCTGACTTTC
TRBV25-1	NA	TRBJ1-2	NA	CASSGTTYGYTF	TGTGCCAGCAGTGGAACGACCTATGGCTACACCTTC
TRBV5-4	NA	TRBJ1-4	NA	CASSFNIGAVRRKLFF	TGTGCCAGCAGCTTTAATATAGGGGCAGTTCGCCGAAAACTGTTTTTT